These 9 T cell receptor beta chains share one sample of origin, sequenced in a study of T cell responses to AZD1222 COVID-19 vaccine. Repertoires were generated with immunoSEQ multiplex PCR, while TCRdb's copy carries only in-frame clones and drops some. The data hold about 72,000 clones, with about 88% observed a single time. The source material was peripheral blood, sampled 28 days after the second AZD1222 dose. These receptors all come from an adult who received the AZD1222 COVID-19 vaccine.

The rearrangement uses TRBV19 and TRBJ1-1; 7 bases line up with TRBD1. Germline V gene lookup returns CDR1 LNHDA and CDR2 SQIVND (reference sequence). The CDR3 runs 14 residues. V was pared by 4 bases and J by 3 bases, with 5 bases of the junction left unmatched. In nucleotides, the CDR3 is TGTGCCAGTAGTACATCAGGGGGATACACTGAAGCTTTCTTT. Residues: CASSTSGGYTEAFF.

This sequence joins TRBV12-5 and TRBJ1-2; D ambiguous. Germline CDR1 is LGHNT and CDR2 is FRNRAP. CDR3 length equals 13 residues. With 3 bases removed from V and 8 bases from J, the gap between germline ends came to 13 bases. The CDR3 sequence: CASGFSEVRGYTF. DNA for the CDR3: TGTGCTAGTGGTTTTTCCGAGGTGAGGGGCTACACCTTC.

The gene calls are TRBV5-4 and TRBJ1-1, with D tentatively TRBD1 (6 bases). The CDR3 consists of 12 residues. The germline gives CDR1 SGHNT, CDR2 YYREEE (reference sequence). Trimming took 10 bases from V and 2 from J, leaving 12 bases between them. CDR3 DNA: TGTGCCGGCGGGACACCTAACACTGAAGCTTTCTTT. It codes for CAGGTPNTEAFF.

This clone was seen only once. The germline gene is not matched at one end of the junction; a read error may be the cause. The rearrangement links TRBV11-1 to TRBJ2-7, with D perhaps matching TRBD1 or TRBD2 (7 bases each). Germline assignment: CDR1 SGHAT and CDR2 FQDESV (reference sequence). The CDR3 is made up of 10 amino acids. CDR3 sequence reads: CASSPDQGGF. Written as DNA, the CDR3 is TGTGCCAGCAGCCCCGATCAGGGGGGGTTC.

V and J are TRBV7-9 and TRBJ1-5; D gene unclear. Deletions cut 5 bases from V and 0 bases from J, with 17 bases between. Germline CDR1 is SEHNR and CDR2 is FQNEAQ (reference sequence). This CDR3 has 17 amino acids. The DNA for the CDR3 is TGTGCCAGCAGCCCTAGTGGCGGTGAATATAGCAATCAGCCCCAGCATTTT. It is translated as CASSPSGGEYSNQPQHF.

V is TRBV6-5 and J is TRBJ1-2; maybe TRBD1 (6 bases). Germline V CDR1 and CDR2: MNHEY, SVGAGI. There are 13 residues in the CDR3. V dropped 7 bases and J dropped 8 bases, with 17 bases sitting between them. The CDR3 protein is CASITGAFWGYTF. As DNA, the CDR3 is TGTGCCAGCATTACGGGGGCTTTTTGGGGCTACACCTTC.

This clone was observed once. The J gene is TRBJ2-2, the V gene TRBV5-6; D gene ambiguous. Germline V gene lookup returns CDR1 SGHDT and CDR2 YYEEEE. CDR3 length: 14 amino acids. Between the trimmed V and J ends, which lost 5 bases and 1 base, there was a span of 9 bases. The CDR3 sequence is CASRSLVNTGELFF. CDR3 DNA sequence: TGTGCCAGCAGGTCTTTGGTGAACACCGGGGAGCTGTTTTTT.

The chain couples TRBV28 to TRBJ2-7, with D tentatively TRBD2 (6 bases). The V end lost 4 bases, the J end lost 1 base, and 14 bases lay between the germline ends. The germline CDR1 and CDR2 sequences are MDHEN and SYDVKM. The CDR3 is made up of 15 amino acids. Here the CDR3 DNA reads TGTGCCAGCAGTTCCCCTTCGGGACTGTCCTACGAGCAGTACTTC. Amino acid sequence: CASSSPSGLSYEQYF.

The chain couples TRBV19 to TRBJ2-3; no firm D call. V lost 6 bases and J 4 bases, leaving 14 bases between the germline ends. This CDR3 comprises 14 residues. CDR1 is LNHDA and CDR2 is SQIVND in the germline V gene (reference sequence). The CDR3 DNA follows: TGTGCCAGTAGCAGGACGGTTTCGGCAGATACGCAGTATTTT. The encoded protein is CASSRTVSADTQYF. The complete variable domain, with remaining parts taken from reference TRBV19 and TRBJ2-3, reads DGGITQSPKYLFRKEGQNVTLSCEQNLNHDAMYWYRQDPGQGLRLIYYSQIVNDFQKGDIAEGYSVSREKKESFPLTVTSAQKNPTAFYLCASSRTVSADTQYFGPGTRLTVL.